This T cell receptor beta chain was found in a study of early T cells in non-severe SARS-CoV-2 infection. Study-wide background: Sequencing targeted bulk RNA from unsorted whole blood, leaving chains unpaired.

This clonotype was seen at least ten times. As part of library construction, unique molecular identifiers were attached to individual cDNA molecules. TCRdb reprocessed the 5' RACE reads with MiXCR, giving one entry per CDR3 protein. Of 15,000 to 20,000 distinct CDR3 sequences listed, roughly 5.1% are singletons. The CDR3 loop spans 16 amino acids. CDR1 and CDR2 (germline): DFQATT, SNEGSKA (reference sequence). Germline trimming cut 6 bases from V and 5 bases from J; bases unmatched to any gene: 15. This TCR was sampled from an adult who was a healthcare worker with PCR-confirmed SARS-CoV-2 infection or an uninfected control (not recorded which). The source material was whole blood. The rearrangement joins TRBV20-1 to TRBJ1-1, with 10 bases lining up with TRBD1. CDR3 amino acids: CSAAIGTGVDGTEAFF. As DNA, the CDR3 is TGCAGTGCCGCAATTGGGACAGGGGTGGATGGGACTGAAGCTTTCTTT.